One sample yielded the 8 T cell receptor beta chains listed below, sequenced in a study of blood T cells in healthy people across ages. Together with a sample-barcoded 5' primer, a J-beta primer mix was included in a second PCR lasting about 6 to 11 cycles. Each CDR3 protein is one row after TCRdb ran MiXCR on the 5' RACE reads. Of 700,000 or so distinct CDR3 sequences in the sample, about 24% were seen once. The sample taken for sequencing was blood. The receptors come from a man aged 70 or older in good health.

In this sample, this clonotype turned up a few times. The chain joins TRBV29-1 to TRBJ1-2, with D perhaps TRBD1 (6 bases). The V gene's germline CDR1 is SQVTM and CDR2 ANQGSEA. The length of the CDR3 is 10 residues. V lost 6 bases to trimming and J lost 4 bases, with 6 bases between them. CDR3 residues: CSVGGYGYTF. The CDR3 DNA follows: TGCAGCGTAGGGGGCTATGGCTACACCTTC.

Only a few counts were recorded for this clonotype. V is TRBV24-1 and J is TRBJ1-2; 12 bases map to TRBD1. The CDR3 extends over 16 amino acids. Germline assignment: CDR1 KGHDR and CDR2 SFDVKD. V was clipped by 3 bases and J by 4 bases; unmatched bases: 5. CDR3 DNA sequence: TGTGCCACCAGTGATCCAGGGACAGGGGGCGCCTATGGCTACACCTTC. Protein product: CATSDPGTGGAYGYTF.

The J gene is TRBJ2-1, the V gene TRBV5-1; 7 nucleotides line up with TRBD2. Per germline, CDR1 SGHRS and CDR2 YFSETQ. Trimming removed 5 bases from V and 8 bases from J; junction bases left unmatched: 10. CDR3 length: 14 amino acids. CDR3 nucleotides: TGCGCCAGCAGTCCCGCTAGCGGACGAGATGAGCAGTTCTTC. Translating gives CASSPASGRDEQFF. The full variable domain, its missing parts supplied by reference TRBV5-1 and TRBJ2-1, is KAGVTQTPRYLIKTRGQQVTLSCSPISGHRSVSWYQQTPGQGLQFLFEYFSETQRNKGNFPGRFSGRQFSNSRSEMNVSTLELGDSALYLCASSPASGRDEQFFGPGTRLTVL.

This clonotype has only one observation. The genes are TRBV20-1 and TRBJ2-4; 8 bases fit TRBD2. Germline CDR1 DFQATT, CDR2 SNEGSKA (reference sequence). V was clipped by 5 bases and J by 6 bases; unmatched bases: 12. This CDR3 contains 15 residues. CDR3 sequence (DNA): TGCAGTGCTCCCCGGAATAGCGGGGTACGAAACATTCAGTACTTC. It specifies CSAPRNSGVRNIQYF.

This clonotype was found a few times. The rearrangement uses TRBV12-3 or TRBV12-4 and TRBJ1-1; D is unclear. The V end was cut by 6 bases, the J end by 1 base, with 9 bases between. The CDR3 has 13 residues. Here the CDR3 DNA reads TGTGCCAGCAGGGGCATGAGGAACACTGAAGCTTTCTTT. Protein sequence: CASRGMRNTEAFF.

This CDR3 reads CASSPDLRAGGPEYF. The CDR3 DNA sequence: TGTGCCAGCAGCCCCGACCTTAGAGCGGGAGGGCCAGAGTACTTC. The chain has TRBV7-2 and TRBJ2-5; TRBD2 matches at 10 bases. J lost 12 bases, V lost 5 bases, and 15 bases had no gene match. Per the germline V gene, CDR1 is SGHTA and CDR2 is FQGNSA. The CDR3 loop spans 15 amino acids.

V is TRBV3-1 and J is TRBJ1-1, with D unresolved. In germline, CDR1 is LGHDT, CDR2 YNNKEL (reference sequence). V lost 4 bases, J lost 8 bases, and 11 bases lay in between. CDR3 length: 12 residues. The CDR3, as DNA: TGTGCCAGCAGCCGCTCAAACATAGAAGCTTTCTTT. It codes for CASSRSNIEAFF.

This clonotype was picked up many times. The V gene is TRBV12-3 or TRBV12-4, the J gene TRBJ1-1; tentatively, D is TRBD1 (5 bases). The V and J ends lost 5 bases and 1 base respectively, with 11 bases between them. The CDR3 consists of 14 residues. The CDR3 coding sequence is TGTGCCAGCAGTCTAGGGGCGGGGAACACTGAAGCTTTCTTT. It codes for CASSLGAGNTEAFF.